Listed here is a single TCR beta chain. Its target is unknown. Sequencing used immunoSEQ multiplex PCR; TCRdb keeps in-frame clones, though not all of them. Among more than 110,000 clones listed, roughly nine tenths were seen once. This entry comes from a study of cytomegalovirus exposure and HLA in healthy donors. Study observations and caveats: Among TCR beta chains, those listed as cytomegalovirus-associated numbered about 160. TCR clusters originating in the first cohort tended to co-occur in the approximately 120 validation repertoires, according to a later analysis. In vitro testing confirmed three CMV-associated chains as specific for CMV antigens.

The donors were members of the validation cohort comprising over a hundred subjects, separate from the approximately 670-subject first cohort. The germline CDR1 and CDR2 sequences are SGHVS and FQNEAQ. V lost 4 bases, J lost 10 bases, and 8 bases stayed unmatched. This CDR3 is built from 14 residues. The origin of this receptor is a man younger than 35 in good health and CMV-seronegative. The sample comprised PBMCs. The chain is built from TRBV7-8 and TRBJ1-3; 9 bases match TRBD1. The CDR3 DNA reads TGTGCCAGCAGCTCTCCAGGACAGGGGAGAACCATATATTTT. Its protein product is CASSSPGQGRTIYF.